This is a list of T cell receptor beta chains from one sample in a study of regulatory T cells in long-lasting Graves disease. TCRdb redid the calling of the multiplex PCR reads with MiXCR, one entry per CDR3 protein. The sample records over 300,000 distinct CDR3 sequences, around a sixth being singletons. The source material was peripheral blood mononuclear cells (PBMCs), sampled at new diagnosis, from a patient treated with antithyroid drugs. All receptors come from a female donor with Graves disease. Both conserved end residues are part of each CDR3. Fields, in order: V gene, D gene, clone size, J gene, CDR3 protein, CDR3 DNA. A D gene is named only where the DNA matches it firmly. Expanded clones are given a class, and other clones once, few, many or no size at all.

TRBV2	.	.	TRBJ1-4	CASSEYRGEKLFF	TGTGCCAGCAGTGAATATAGGGGCGAAAAACTGTTTTTT
TRBV9	TRBD1	many	TRBJ2-2	CASSVGTGRYTGELFF	TGTGCCAGCAGCGTAGGGACAGGGAGGTACACCGGGGAGCTGTTTTTT
TRBV20-1	.	many	TRBJ1-4	CSAATADNEKLFF	TGCAGTGCTGCGACCGCCGATAATGAAAAACTGTTTTTT
TRBV7-2	TRBD1	.	TRBJ1-2	CASSLVAGGYGGYTF	TGTGCCAGCAGCCTCGTGGCAGGGGGCTATGGAGGCTACACCTTC
TRBV18	.	.	TRBJ1-2	CASSRDGYGHTF	TGTGCCAGCTCACGGGACGGCTATGGCCACACCTTC
TRBV11-2	.	many	TRBJ2-3	CASSFEVGDTQYF	TGTGCCAGCAGCTTCGAAGTAGGAGATACGCAGTATTTT
TRBV12-3/TRBV12-4	.	many	TRBJ1-1	CASSGGTVNTEAFF	TGTGCCAGCAGTGGCGGGACGGTGAACACTGAAGCTTTCTTT
TRBV2	.	many	TRBJ1-5	CASTGQGSNQPQHF	TGTGCCAGCACCGGGCAGGGTAGCAATCAGCCCCAGCATTTT
TRBV9	TRBD2	.	TRBJ2-6	CASSSGTRFGANVLTF	TGTGCCAGCAGCTCAGGGACTAGATTCGGGGCCAACGTCCTGACTTTC
TRBV2	.	few	TRBJ2-7	CASSPHRGGAGEQYF	TGTGCCAGCAGCCCGCACCGAGGGGGCGCGGGGGAGCAGTACTTC
TRBV5-4	.	many	TRBJ2-5	CASSLVERLQETQYF	TGTGCCAGCAGCTTAGTAGAAAGACTGCAAGAGACCCAGTACTTC
TRBV6-2/TRBV6-3	.	once	TRBJ1-6	CASRGETGFNSPLHF	TGTGCCAGCAGGGGTGAGACCGGGTTCAACTCACCCCTCCACTTT
TRBV7-9	TRBD1	many	TRBJ2-7	CASSPDRGRTYEQYF	TGTGCCAGCAGCCCCGACAGGGGAAGGACCTACGAGCAGTACTTC
TRBV20-1	TRBD2	.	TRBJ2-5	CSASPLTSGRGETQYF	TGCAGTGCTAGCCCGCTGACTAGCGGGAGGGGAGAGACCCAGTACTTC
TRBV5-1	TRBD1	many	TRBJ1-2	CASSLKVDRGPDYGYTF	TGCGCCAGCAGCTTGAAGGTCGACAGGGGGCCGGACTATGGCTACACCTTC
TRBV11-2	.	many	TRBJ1-2	CASSRAQGHYGYTF	TGTGCCAGCAGCCGTGCTCAGGGCCACTATGGCTACACCTTC
TRBV28	TRBD1	many	TRBJ1-5	CASSLRQGDNQPQHF	TGTGCCAGCAGTTTGAGGCAGGGGGACAATCAGCCCCAGCATTTT
TRBV12-5	TRBD1	many	TRBJ1-1	CASGPDRGRNTEAFF	TGTGCTAGTGGTCCCGACAGGGGGCGGAACACTGAAGCTTTCTTT
TRBV27	.	many	TRBJ2-6	CASSPRRESSGANVLTF	TGTGCCAGCAGCCCTCGACGGGAAAGCTCTGGGGCCAACGTCCTGACTTTC
TRBV10-3	.	many	TRBJ2-3	CAISESVGTDTQYF	TGTGCCATCAGTGAGTCCGTGGGGACAGATACGCAGTATTTT
TRBV6-1	TRBD2	many	TRBJ2-3	CASRGEWGGGTDTQYF	TGTGCCAGCAGGGGGGAGTGGGGGGGAGGTACAGATACGCAGTATTTT
TRBV6-2/TRBV6-3	.	many	TRBJ2-2	CASSYRQGAPGELFF	TGTGCCAGCAGTTACCGACAAGGGGCTCCGGGGGAGCTGTTTTTT
TRBV7-9	.	few	TRBJ1-1	CASSYPLNTEAFF	TGTGCCAGCAGCTACCCGTTAAACACTGAAGCTTTCTTT
TRBV3-1	.	many	TRBJ2-7	CASSQGNRGGEQYF	TGTGCCAGCAGCCAGGGAAACAGGGGAGGGGAGCAGTACTTC